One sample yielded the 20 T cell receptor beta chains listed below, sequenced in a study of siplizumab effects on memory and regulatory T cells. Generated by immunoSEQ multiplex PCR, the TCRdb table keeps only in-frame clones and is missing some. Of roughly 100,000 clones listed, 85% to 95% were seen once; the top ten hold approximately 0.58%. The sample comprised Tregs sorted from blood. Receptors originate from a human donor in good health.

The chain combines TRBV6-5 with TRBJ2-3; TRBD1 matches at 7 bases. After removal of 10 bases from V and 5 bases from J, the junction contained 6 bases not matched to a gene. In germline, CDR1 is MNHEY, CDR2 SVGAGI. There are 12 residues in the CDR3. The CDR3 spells CATTGAGDTQYF. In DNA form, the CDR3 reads TGTGCCACCACAGGGGCGGGAGATACGCAGTATTTT.

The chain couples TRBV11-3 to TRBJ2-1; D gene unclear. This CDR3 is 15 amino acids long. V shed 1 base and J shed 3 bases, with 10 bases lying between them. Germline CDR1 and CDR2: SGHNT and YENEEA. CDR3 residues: CASSLAPKVYNEQFF. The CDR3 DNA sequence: TGTGCCAGCAGCTTAGCTCCTAAGGTCTACAATGAGCAGTTCTTC. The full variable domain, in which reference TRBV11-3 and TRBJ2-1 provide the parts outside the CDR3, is EAGVVQSPRYKIIEKKQPVAFWCNPISGHNTLYWYLQNLGQGPELLIRYENEEAVDDSQLPKDRFSAERLKGVDSTLKIQPAELGDSAVYLCASSLAPKVYNEQFFGPGTRLTVL.

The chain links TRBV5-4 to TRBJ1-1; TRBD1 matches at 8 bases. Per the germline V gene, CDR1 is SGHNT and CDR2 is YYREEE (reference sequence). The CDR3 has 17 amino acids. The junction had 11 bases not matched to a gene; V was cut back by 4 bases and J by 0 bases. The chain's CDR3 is CASSQGRQGRMNTEAFF. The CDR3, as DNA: TGTGCCAGCAGCCAAGGCCGACAGGGGAGGATGAACACTGAAGCTTTCTTT.

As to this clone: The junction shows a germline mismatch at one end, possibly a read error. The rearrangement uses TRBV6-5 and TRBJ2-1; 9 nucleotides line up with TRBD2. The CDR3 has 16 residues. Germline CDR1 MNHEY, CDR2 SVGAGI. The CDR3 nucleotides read TGTGCCAGCATTTACTTGGCGGGAGGGCCTTCCCATGAGCAGTTCTTC. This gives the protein CASIYLAGGPSHEQFF.

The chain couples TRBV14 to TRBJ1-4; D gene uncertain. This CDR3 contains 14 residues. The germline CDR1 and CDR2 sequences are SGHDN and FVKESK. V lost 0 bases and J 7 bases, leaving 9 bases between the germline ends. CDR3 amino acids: CASSQDGRVEKLFF. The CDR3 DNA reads TGTGCCAGCAGCCAAGATGGGAGGGTTGAAAAACTGTTTTTT.

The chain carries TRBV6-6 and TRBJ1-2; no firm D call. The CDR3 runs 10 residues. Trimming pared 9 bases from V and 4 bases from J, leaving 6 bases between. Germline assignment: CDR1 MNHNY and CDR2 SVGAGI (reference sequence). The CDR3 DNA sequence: TGTGCCAGTTACACCTATGGCTACACCTTC. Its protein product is CASYTYGYTF.

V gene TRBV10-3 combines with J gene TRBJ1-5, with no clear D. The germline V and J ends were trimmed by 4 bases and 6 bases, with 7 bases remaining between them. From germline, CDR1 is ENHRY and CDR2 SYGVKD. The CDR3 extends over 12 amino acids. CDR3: CAISGGSQPQHF. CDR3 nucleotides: TGTGCCATCAGTGGGGGAAGTCAGCCCCAGCATTTT.

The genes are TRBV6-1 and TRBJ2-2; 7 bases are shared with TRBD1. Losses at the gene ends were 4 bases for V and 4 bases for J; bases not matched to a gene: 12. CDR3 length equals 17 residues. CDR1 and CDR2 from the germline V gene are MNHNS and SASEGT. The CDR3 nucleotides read TGTGCCAGCAGTGCCTTACCGGGACAGAGATTCACCGGGGAGCTGTTTTTT. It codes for CASSALPGQRFTGELFF.

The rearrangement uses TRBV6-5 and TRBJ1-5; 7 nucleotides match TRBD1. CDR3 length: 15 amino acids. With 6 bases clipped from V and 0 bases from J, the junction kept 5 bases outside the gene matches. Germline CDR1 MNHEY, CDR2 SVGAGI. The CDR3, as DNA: TGTGCCAGCAGCAAGAACAGGGGTAGCAATCAGCCCCAGCATTTT. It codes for CASSKNRGSNQPQHF.

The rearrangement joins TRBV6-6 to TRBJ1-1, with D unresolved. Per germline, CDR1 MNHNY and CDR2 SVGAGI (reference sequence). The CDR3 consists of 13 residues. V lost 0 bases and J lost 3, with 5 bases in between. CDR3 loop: CASSYSEYTEAFF. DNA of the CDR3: TGTGCCAGCAGTTACTCGGAATACACTGAAGCTTTCTTT.

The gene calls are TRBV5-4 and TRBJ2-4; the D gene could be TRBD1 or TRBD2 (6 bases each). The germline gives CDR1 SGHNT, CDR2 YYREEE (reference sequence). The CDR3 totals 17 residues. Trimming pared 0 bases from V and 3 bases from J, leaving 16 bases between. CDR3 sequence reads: CASSLAWGASGKNIQYF. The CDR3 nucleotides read TGTGCCAGCAGCTTGGCGTGGGGGGCTTCGGGCAAAAACATTCAGTACTTC.

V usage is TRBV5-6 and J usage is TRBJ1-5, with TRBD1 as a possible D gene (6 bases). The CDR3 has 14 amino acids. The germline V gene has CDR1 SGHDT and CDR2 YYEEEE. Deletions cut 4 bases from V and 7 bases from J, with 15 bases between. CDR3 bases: TGTGCCAGCAGCAGAACAGGGCAGGGGCAGCCCCAGCATTTT. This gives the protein CASSRTGQGQPQHF.

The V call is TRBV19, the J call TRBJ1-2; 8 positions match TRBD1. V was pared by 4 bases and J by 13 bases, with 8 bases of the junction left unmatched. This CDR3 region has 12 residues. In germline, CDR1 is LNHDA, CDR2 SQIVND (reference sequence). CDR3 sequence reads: CASSTRQGSGTF. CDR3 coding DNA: TGTGCCAGTAGTACACGACAGGGGTCTGGCACCTTC.

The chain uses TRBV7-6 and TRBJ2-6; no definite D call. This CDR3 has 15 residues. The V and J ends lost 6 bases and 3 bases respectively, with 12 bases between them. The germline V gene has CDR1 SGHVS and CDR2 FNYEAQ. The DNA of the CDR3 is TGTGCCAGCAGTGAAGTCCCCGATGGGGCCAACGTCCTGACTTTC. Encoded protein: CASSEVPDGANVLTF.

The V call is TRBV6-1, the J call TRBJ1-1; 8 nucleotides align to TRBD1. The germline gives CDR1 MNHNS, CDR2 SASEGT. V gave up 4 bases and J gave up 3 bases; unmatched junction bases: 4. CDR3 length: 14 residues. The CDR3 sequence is CASSVQGGDTEAFF. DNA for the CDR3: TGTGCCAGCAGTGTACAGGGGGGAGACACTGAAGCTTTCTTT.

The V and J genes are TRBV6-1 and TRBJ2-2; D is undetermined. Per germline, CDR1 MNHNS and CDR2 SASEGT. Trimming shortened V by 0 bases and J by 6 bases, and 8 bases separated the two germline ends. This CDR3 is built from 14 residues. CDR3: CASSEAHRSGELFF. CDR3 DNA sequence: TGTGCCAGCAGTGAAGCGCATAGGTCCGGGGAGCTGTTTTTT.

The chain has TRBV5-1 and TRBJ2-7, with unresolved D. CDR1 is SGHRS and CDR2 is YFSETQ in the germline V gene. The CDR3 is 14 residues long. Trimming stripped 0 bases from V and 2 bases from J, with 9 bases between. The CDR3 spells CASSLAGVPYEQYF. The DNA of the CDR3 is TGCGCCAGCAGCTTGGCTGGGGTGCCCTACGAGCAGTACTTC.

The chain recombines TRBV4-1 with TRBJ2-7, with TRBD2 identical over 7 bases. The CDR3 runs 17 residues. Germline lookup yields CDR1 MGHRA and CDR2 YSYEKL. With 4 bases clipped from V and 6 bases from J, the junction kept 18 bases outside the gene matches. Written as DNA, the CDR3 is TGCGCCAGCAGCCGACTTCTAGGCGGGAGCAGAGGTCCCGAGCAGTACTTC. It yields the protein CASSRLLGGSRGPEQYF.

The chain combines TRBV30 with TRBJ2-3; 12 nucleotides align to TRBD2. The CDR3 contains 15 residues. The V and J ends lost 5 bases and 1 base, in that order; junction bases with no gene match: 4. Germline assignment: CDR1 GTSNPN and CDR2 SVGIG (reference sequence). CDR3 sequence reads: CAWASGRAGTDTQYF. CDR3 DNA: TGTGCCTGGGCTAGCGGGAGGGCCGGCACAGATACGCAGTATTTT. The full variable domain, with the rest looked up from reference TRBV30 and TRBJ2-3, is SQTIHQWPATLVQPVGSPLSLECTVEGTSNPNLYWYRQAAGRGLQLLFYSVGIGQISSEVPQNLSASRPQDRQFILSSKKLLLSDSGFYLCAWASGRAGTDTQYFGPGTRLTVL.

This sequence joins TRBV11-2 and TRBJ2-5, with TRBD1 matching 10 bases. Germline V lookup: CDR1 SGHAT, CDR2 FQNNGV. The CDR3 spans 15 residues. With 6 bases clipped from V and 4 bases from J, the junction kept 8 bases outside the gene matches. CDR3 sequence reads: CASRSAGTGVETQYF. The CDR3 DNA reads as TGTGCCAGCAGATCCGCCGGGACAGGGGTAGAGACCCAGTACTTC.